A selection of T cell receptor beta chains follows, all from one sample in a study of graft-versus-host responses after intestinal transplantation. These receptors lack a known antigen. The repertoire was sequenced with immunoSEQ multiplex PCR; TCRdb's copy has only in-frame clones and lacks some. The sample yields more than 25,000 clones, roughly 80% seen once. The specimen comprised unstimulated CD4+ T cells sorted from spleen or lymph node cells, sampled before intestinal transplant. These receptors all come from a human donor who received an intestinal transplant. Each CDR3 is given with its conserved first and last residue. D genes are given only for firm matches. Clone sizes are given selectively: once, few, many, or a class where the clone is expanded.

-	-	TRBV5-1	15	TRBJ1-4	CASSPGGGLGEKLFF	TGCGCCAGCAGCCCCGGCGGGGGGCTCGGTGAAAAACTGTTTTTT
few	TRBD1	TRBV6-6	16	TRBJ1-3	CASSSDRGTTGNTIYF	TGTGCCAGCAGTTCCGACAGGGGGACGACTGGAAACACCATATATTTT
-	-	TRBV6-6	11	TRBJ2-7	CASSTPFEQYF	TGTGCCAGCAGTACCCCCTTTGAGCAGTACTTC
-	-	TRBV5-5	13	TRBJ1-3	CASGERNGNTIYF	TGTGCCAGCGGGGAAAGGAACGGAAACACCATATATTTT
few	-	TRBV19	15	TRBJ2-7	CASSKNDPGAYEQYF	TGTGCCAGTAGTAAAAACGACCCGGGGGCTTACGAGCAGTACTTC
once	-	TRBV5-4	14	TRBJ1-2	CASSFPTGQRGYTF	TGTGCCAGCAGCTTCCCAACAGGGCAACGGGGCTACACCTTC
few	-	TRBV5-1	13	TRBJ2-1	CASSLAGDNEQFF	TGCGCCAGCAGCTTGGCGGGGGACAATGAGCAGTTCTTC
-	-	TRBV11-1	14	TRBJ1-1	CASSLGRRDTEAFF	TGTGCCAGCAGCCTGGGCAGGCGGGACACTGAAGCTTTCTTT
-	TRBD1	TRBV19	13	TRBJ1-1	CASSDRVNTEAFF	TGTGCCAGTAGTGACAGGGTGAACACTGAAGCTTTCTTT
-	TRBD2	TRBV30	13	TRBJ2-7	CAWSLGLAGDLDF	TGTGCCTGGAGTCTGGGACTAGCGGGAGATCTGGACTTC
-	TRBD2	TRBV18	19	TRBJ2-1	CASSPSLAGGPILGNEQFF	TGTGCCAGCTCACCAAGCCTAGCGGGAGGGCCTATTCTGGGCAATGAGCAGTTCTTC
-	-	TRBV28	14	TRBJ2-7	CASSLLGRGYEQYF	TGTGCCAGCAGTTTGCTTGGAAGAGGGTACGAGCAGTACTTC
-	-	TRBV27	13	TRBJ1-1	CASSLNPGFGAFF	TGTGCCAGCAGTTTGAACCCAGGGTTTGGAGCTTTCTTT
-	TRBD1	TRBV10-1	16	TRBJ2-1	CASNHRGLSSYNEQFF	TGCGCCAGCAACCACAGGGGGCTAAGCTCCTACAATGAGCAGTTCTTC
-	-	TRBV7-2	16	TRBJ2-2	CASRHTGTTNTGELFF	TGTGCCAGCAGACACACCGGGACGACGAACACCGGGGAGCTGTTTTTT
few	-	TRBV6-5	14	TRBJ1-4	CASSYGTTNEKLFF	TGTGCCAGCAGTTACGGGACAACTAATGAAAAACTGTTTTTT
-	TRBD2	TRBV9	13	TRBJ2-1	CASSVLADNEQFF	TGTGCCAGCAGCGTACTAGCGGACAATGAGCAGTTCTTC
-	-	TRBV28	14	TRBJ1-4	CASSLDATNEKLFF	TGTGCCAGCAGCTTAGATGCAACTAATGAAAAACTGTTTTTT
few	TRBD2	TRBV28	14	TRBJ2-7	CASSLGGRAYEQYF	TGTGCCAGCAGTTTGGGCGGGAGGGCCTACGAGCAGTACTTC
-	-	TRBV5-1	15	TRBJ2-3	CASSLGAQGQTTQYF	TGCGCCAGCAGCTTGGGGGCCCAAGGCCAGACCACGCAGTATTTT
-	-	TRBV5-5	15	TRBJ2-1	CASSVTRDTAYEQFF	TGTGCCAGCAGCGTTACCCGGGACACAGCCTATGAGCAGTTCTTC
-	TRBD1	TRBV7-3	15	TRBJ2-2	CASSLTGMGTGELFF	TGTGCCAGCAGCTTGACAGGGATGGGCACCGGGGAGCTGTTTTTT
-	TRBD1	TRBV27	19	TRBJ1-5	CASSSFGQGGSPRNQPQHF	TGTGCCAGCAGTTCATTCGGACAGGGTGGGTCCCCAAGGAATCAGCCCCAGCATTTT
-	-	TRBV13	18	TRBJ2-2	CASSLPLLGVANTGELFF	TGTGCCAGCAGCTTGCCCCTTCTCGGGGTGGCGAACACCGGGGAGCTGTTTTTT
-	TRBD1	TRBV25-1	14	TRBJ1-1	CASRGTGRDTEAFF	TGTGCCAGCAGGGGGACAGGGAGGGACACTGAAGCTTTCTTT
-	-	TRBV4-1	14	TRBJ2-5	CASSQSPHGETQYF	TGCGCCAGCAGCCAAAGTCCACACGGCGAGACCCAGTACTTC
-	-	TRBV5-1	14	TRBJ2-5	CASSLKQVQETQYF	TGCGCCAGCAGCTTAAAACAGGTCCAAGAGACCCAGTACTTC
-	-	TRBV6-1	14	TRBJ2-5	CASSGPGVQETQYF	TGTGCCAGCAGTGGGCCGGGAGTCCAAGAGACCCAGTACTTC
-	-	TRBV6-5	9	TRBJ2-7	CASSYEQYF	TGTGCCAGCAGTTACGAGCAGTACTTC
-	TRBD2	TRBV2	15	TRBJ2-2	CASSGQRGGTGELFF	TGTGCCAGCAGTGGCCAGCGGGGGGGCACCGGGGAGCTGTTTTTT
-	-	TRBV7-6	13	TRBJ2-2	CASSLTNTGELFF	TGTGCCAGCAGCTTGACCAACACCGGGGAGCTGTTTTTT
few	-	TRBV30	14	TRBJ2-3	CAGRPGISTDTQYF	TGTGCCGGGAGACCGGGGATTAGCACAGATACGCAGTATTTT
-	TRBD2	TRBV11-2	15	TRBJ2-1	CASSSTSGVYNEQFF	TGTGCCAGCAGCTCCACTAGCGGAGTTTACAATGAGCAGTTCTTC
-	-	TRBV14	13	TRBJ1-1	CASSQAGLTEAFF	TGTGCCAGCAGCCAAGCAGGGCTTACTGAAGCTTTCTTT
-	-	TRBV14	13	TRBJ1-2	CASSQDRDYGYTF	TGTGCCAGCAGCCAAGACAGGGACTATGGCTACACCTTC
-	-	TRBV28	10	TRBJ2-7	CASRGYEQYF	TGTGCCAGCAGGGGGTACGAGCAGTACTTC
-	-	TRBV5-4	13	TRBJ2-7	CASSLGELYEQYF	TGTGCCAGCAGCTTGGGGGAGTTATACGAGCAGTACTTC
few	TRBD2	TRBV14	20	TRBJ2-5	CASSQVGARLAGTLQETQYF	TGTGCCAGCAGCCAAGTGGGGGCACGACTAGCGGGAACGTTACAAGAGACCCAGTACTTC
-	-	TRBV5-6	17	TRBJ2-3	CASSLPLQTFGTDTQYF	TGTGCCAGCAGCCTCCCCCTCCAGACCTTCGGCACAGATACGCAGTATTTT
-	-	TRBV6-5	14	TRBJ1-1	CASRRPGTSTEAFF	TGTGCCAGCAGAAGGCCCGGGACAAGCACTGAAGCTTTCTTT
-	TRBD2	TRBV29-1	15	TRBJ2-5	CSVERAAGGSETQYF	TGCAGCGTTGAGCGGGCAGCGGGAGGGTCGGAGACCCAGTACTTC
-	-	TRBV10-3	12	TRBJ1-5	CAISGENQPQHF	TGTGCCATCAGTGGTGAAAATCAGCCCCAGCATTTT
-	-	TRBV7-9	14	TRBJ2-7	CASSLGTFSYEQYF	TGTGCCAGCAGCTTAGGGACTTTTTCCTACGAGCAGTACTTC
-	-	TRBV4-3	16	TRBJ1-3	CASSQLITGYGNTIYF	TGCGCCAGCAGCCAGCTAATAACAGGGTACGGAAACACCATATATTTT
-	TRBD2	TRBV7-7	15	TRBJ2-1	CASSLGTSEGNEQFF	TGTGCTAGCAGCTTGGGGACTAGCGAGGGCAATGAGCAGTTCTTC
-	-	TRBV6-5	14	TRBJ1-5	CASSEQYSNQPQHF	TGTGCCAGCAGTGAACAATATAGCAATCAGCCCCAGCATTTT
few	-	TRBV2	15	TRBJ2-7	CASSESRGPRASQYF	TGTGCCAGCAGTGAGAGTAGGGGACCCCGGGCGTCGCAGTACTTC
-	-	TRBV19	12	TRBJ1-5	CASRVSNQPQHF	TGTGCCAGTAGGGTCAGCAATCAGCCCCAGCATTTT
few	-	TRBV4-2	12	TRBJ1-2	CASSRGNYGYTF	TGTGCCAGCAGCCGCGGAAACTATGGCTACACCTTC
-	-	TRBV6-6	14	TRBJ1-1	CASSYPDDPAEAFF	TGTGCCAGCAGTTACCCGGACGACCCCGCTGAAGCTTTCTTT
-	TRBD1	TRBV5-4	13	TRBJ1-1	CASTWTGSTEAFF	TGTGCCAGCACCTGGACAGGGAGCACTGAAGCTTTCTTT